One and the same sample provided the 9 T cell receptor beta chains below, sequenced in a study. TCRdb passed the 5' RACE reads through MiXCR, listing each CDR3 protein once. This table holds about 13,000 distinct CDR3 sequences, around 22% found once. The material sequenced was naive CD4+ T cells sorted from blood. Subset: naive CD4+ T cells, CD4+CD45RA+CD25-. The receptors here all came from a female donor with breast cancer.

The chain is built from TRBV19 and TRBJ1-1; D may be TRBD1 (5 bases). The CDR3 runs to 13 residues. CDR1 LNHDA and CDR2 SQIVND come from the germline V gene (reference sequence). V shed 1 base and J shed 10 bases, with 13 bases lying between them. The CDR3 loop is CASSIAGKGRAFF. CDR3 DNA: TGTGCCAGTAGTATAGCGGGGAAGGGGAGAGCTTTCTTT. Complete variable domain (other parts from reference TRBV19 and TRBJ1-1): DGGITQSPKYLFRKEGQNVTLSCEQNLNHDAMYWYRQDPGQGLRLIYYSQIVNDFQKGDIAEGYSVSREKKESFPLTVTSAQKNPTAFYLCASSIAGKGRAFFGQGTRLTVV.

This chain uses TRBV20-1 with TRBJ1-1, with D maybe TRBD1 (6 bases). The CDR3 covers 13 residues. Germline CDR1 reads DFQATT; CDR2 reads SNEGSKA (reference sequence). V lost 5 bases and J lost 4, with 14 bases in between. The CDR3: CSAGSGEVTEAFF. The DNA for the CDR3 is TGCAGTGCTGGCTCAGGGGAGGTCACTGAAGCTTTCTTT.

The chain recombines TRBV11-2 with TRBJ2-1; no firm D call. CDR3 length: 15 amino acids. Germline V gene sequence: CDR1 SGHAT, CDR2 FQNNGV. The V gene lost 5 bases and the J gene lost 7 bases, with 18 bases spanning the gap. For the CDR3, the DNA is TGTGCCAGCAGCCCAACCGGCCTCCTTGGGAATGAGCAGTTCTTC. Amino acids: CASSPTGLLGNEQFF.

A remark on this clonotype: The junction shows a germline mismatch at one end, possibly a read error. J is TRBJ2-1 and V is TRBV6-1; the D gene is possibly TRBD1 (5 bases). The germline gives CDR1 MNHNS, CDR2 SASEGT. The CDR3 contains 11 residues. CDR3 in DNA: TGTGCTAGCAGTGTCCCTACGGAACAGGTCTTC. Its protein is CASSVPTEQVF.

This clonotype was observed many times. The V call is TRBV5-1, the J call TRBJ2-7; D is ambiguous. This CDR3 is 12 amino acids long. V was clipped by 0 bases and J by 3 bases, with 4 bases between them. Germline assignment: CDR1 SGHRS and CDR2 YFSETQ. The CDR3: CASSLDNYEQYF. The CDR3 DNA reads TGCGCCAGCAGCTTGGACAACTACGAGCAGTACTTC.

By share of the sample, this clonotype is medium-sized. The rearrangement links TRBV15 to TRBJ1-1, with 7 nucleotides matching TRBD1. Germline trimming cut 5 bases from V and 2 bases from J; bases unmatched to any gene: 5. CDR3 length: 14 residues. Germline assignment: CDR1 LNHNV and CDR2 YYDKDF (reference sequence). CDR3 bases: TGTGCCACCAGCTTGGGACAGCATAACACTGAAGCTTTCTTT. Protein: CATSLGQHNTEAFF.

The chain has TRBV6-1 and TRBJ2-1; 7 nucleotides line up with TRBD1. Per germline, CDR1 MNHNS and CDR2 SASEGT. The CDR3 has 12 amino acids. With V trimmed by 6 bases and J by 9 bases, 5 bases remained unmatched. The CDR3 coding sequence is TGTGCCAGCAGAAAACAGGGGAGTGAGCAGTTCTTC. Its protein product is CASRKQGSEQFF.

Ten or more counts support this clonotype. This rearrangement joins TRBV5-1 to TRBJ1-6; 8 nucleotides agree with TRBD1. CDR1 and CDR2 (germline): SGHRS, YFSETQ. Trimming took 3 bases from V and 5 from J; bases not matched to a gene: 4. This CDR3 is 15 amino acids long. In DNA, the CDR3 is TGCGCCAGCAGCTGGACAGGGCAGCATAATTCACCCCTCCACTTT. It encodes CASSWTGQHNSPLHF.

On this clonotype: A much larger clone lies one base from this, so it may be a read error. The chain carries TRBV11-2 and TRBJ2-5; D not resolved. In germline, CDR1 is SGHAT, CDR2 FQNNGV. This CDR3 is 12 amino acids long. CDR3 nucleotides: TGTGACAGCAGCTTCCCTTTTATGACCCAGTACTTC. As protein: CDSSFPFMTQYF.